Below are 21 T cell receptor beta chains sequenced from a single sample in a study of CXCR3-negative and CXCR3-positive naive CD8 T cells. Via 5' RACE with UMI labels, TRB cDNA libraries were prepared. From the 5' RACE reads, TCRdb lists one entry per CDR3 protein and no DNA. This table holds under 30,000 distinct CDR3 sequences. The sequenced sample was memory CD8+ T cells from blood. All receptors derive from a human donor in good health. Some clones in this sample may be carry-over from other donors' samples.

The chain is built from TRBV12-3 or TRBV12-4 and TRBJ2-7; checking the TCRdb D call of TRBD1 is not possible without DNA. This CDR3 contains 15 residues. The CDR3 sequence: CASSPPGALAYEQYF.

The rearrangement uses TRBV9 and TRBJ1-1; the TCRdb D gene call, TRBD1, has no DNA to confirm it. The germline gives CDR1 SGDLS, CDR2 YYNGEE. The CDR3 contains 15 residues. CDR3 amino acids: CASKYGTDPNTEAFF. Variable domain in full (rest from reference TRBV9 and TRBJ1-1): DSGVTQTPKHLITATGQRVTLRCSPRSGDLSVYWYQQSLDQGLQFLIQYYNGEERAKGNILERFSAQQFPDLHSELNLSSLELGDSALYFCASKYGTDPNTEAFFGQGTRLTVV.

This sequence joins TRBV7-2 and TRBJ2-2; TCRdb selects TRBD1, and the lack of DNA leaves this call unchecked. The CDR3 sequence is 16 residues long. Germline lookup yields CDR1 SGHTA and CDR2 FQGNSA. CDR3 amino acids: CASSPLLYRVPGELFF. Supplemented by reference TRBV7-2 and TRBJ2-2, the full variable domain reads GAGVSQSPSNKVTEKGKDVELRCDPISGHTALYWYRQSLGQGLEFLIYFQGNSAPDKSGLPSDRFSAERTGGSVSTLTIQRTQQEDSAVYLCASSPLLYRVPGELFFGEGSRLTVL.

CDR3 protein: CASSQEAAASYEQYF. The chain couples TRBV7-2 to TRBJ2-7; TCRdb returns TRBD2, unconfirmable since there is no DNA. The CDR3 sequence is 15 residues long. CDR1 is SGHTA and CDR2 is FQGNSA in the germline V gene.

The CDR3 is CASSQDRGGPGNTTYF. This chain joins TRBV4-3 and TRBJ1-3; as DNA is missing, the TRBD1 call by TCRdb cannot be tested. CDR1 is LGHNA and CDR2 is YSLEER in the germline V gene. CDR3 size: 16 residues.

This clonotype is deemed medium-sized (0.01 to 0.1%) by its frequency. This chain connects TRBV20-1 to TRBJ2-1; TCRdb gives TRBD2 as the D gene, but with no DNA this cannot be confirmed. The CDR3 spans 15 residues. Per the germline V gene, CDR1 is DFQATT and CDR2 is SNEGSKA (reference sequence). The CDR3 spells CSARDPGSPYNEQFF.

The V gene is TRBV9, the J gene TRBJ2-1; TCRdb designates TRBD1, a call that cannot be tested without DNA. The CDR3 consists of 13 residues. Germline CDR1 SGDLS, CDR2 YYNGEE. CDR3 residues: CASSAGQFNEQFF.

The chain is built from TRBV12-3 or TRBV12-4 and TRBJ2-6. The CDR3 is made up of 15 amino acids. The CDR3 reads CASSFFSSGANVLTF.

The chain carries TRBV14 and TRBJ2-1. The CDR3 runs 13 residues. Germline CDR1 is SGHDN and CDR2 is FVKESK. The CDR3 region is CASSPQWGNEQFF.

The chain carries TRBV7-2 and TRBJ2-1. CDR3 length: 15 residues. In germline, CDR1 is SGHTA, CDR2 FQGNSA. This CDR3 reads CASSLASEVYNEQFF.

The chain recombines TRBV9 with TRBJ2-3; TCRdb calls TRBD2, which cannot be checked without DNA. The length of the CDR3 is 16 residues. CDR1 and CDR2 from the germline V gene are SGDLS and YYNGEE. CDR3 sequence reads: CACSLGLAENTDTQYF.

This clonotype registers medium-sized by frequency. This chain uses TRBV2 with TRBJ2-1; TCRdb's assignment of TRBD1 cannot be checked, as there is no DNA. Germline-derived CDR1 and CDR2 are SNHLY and FYNNEI. This CDR3 comprises 14 residues. The CDR3 sequence: CASHRDSSYNEQFF. The full variable domain, its missing parts supplied by reference TRBV2 and TRBJ2-1, is EPEVTQTPSHQVTQMGQEVILRCVPISNHLYFYWYRQILGQKVEFLVSFYNNEISEKSEIFDDQFSVERPDGSNFTLKIRSTKLEDSAMYFCASHRDSSYNEQFFGPGTRLTVL.

The V gene is TRBV4-3, the J gene TRBJ1-4; TCRdb designates TRBD1, a call that cannot be tested without DNA. This CDR3 spans 15 amino acids. Germline loops: CDR1 LGHNA, CDR2 YSLEER. CDR3 loop: CASSQERQLNEKLFF.

CDR3: CASAGGRLESYEQYF. This rearrangement joins TRBV12-3 or TRBV12-4 to TRBJ2-7; the D call from TCRdb, TRBD1, cannot be confirmed without DNA. The CDR3 consists of 15 residues.

This CDR3 reads CASSERVTDTQYF. The chain has TRBV6-4 and TRBJ2-3. The CDR3 totals 13 residues. Germline assignment: CDR1 MRHNA and CDR2 SNTAGT.

The genes are TRBV5-1 and TRBJ1-1. This CDR3 is 13 amino acids long. Germline V CDR1 and CDR2: SGHRS, YFSETQ. CDR3 sequence reads: CASSPLGGSEAFF.

The chain recombines TRBV7-3 with TRBJ1-1; TCRdb lists TRBD1, though no DNA is available to test this call. This CDR3 comprises 15 residues. Germline-derived CDR1 and CDR2 are SGHTA and FQGTGA. CDR3 region: CASSLTRGANTEAFF.

The chain uses TRBV29-1 and TRBJ2-3; TCRdb lists TRBD1, though no DNA is available to test this call. The CDR3 has 15 residues. Germline V gives CDR1 SQVTM, CDR2 ANQGSEA. CDR3 region: CSTSWGGRSTDTQYF.

The J gene is TRBJ2-7, the V gene TRBV11-2; TCRdb's assignment of TRBD1 cannot be checked, as there is no DNA. CDR1 and CDR2 (germline): SGHAT, FQNNGV. The CDR3 runs 12 residues. This CDR3 is CASSPRIYEQYF. Combining the CDR3 with reference TRBV11-2 and TRBJ2-7 gives the whole variable domain EAGVAQSPRYKIIEKRQSVAFWCNPISGHATLYWYQQILGQGPKLLIQFQNNGVVDDSQLPKDRFSAERLKGVDSTLKIQPAKLEDSAVYLCASSPRIYEQYFGPGTRLTVT.

V is TRBV4-2 and J is TRBJ1-1; TCRdb gives TRBD1 as the D gene, but with no DNA this cannot be confirmed. Per the germline V gene, CDR1 is LGHNA and CDR2 is YNFKEQ. There are 16 residues in the CDR3. The CDR3 loop reads CASSQSLMTANTEAFF.

The chain joins TRBV20-1 to TRBJ2-7; lacking DNA, the TRBD2 call made by TCRdb goes unchecked. CDR1 DFQATT and CDR2 SNEGSKA come from the germline V gene (reference sequence). The CDR3 length is 15 residues. The CDR3 protein is CSAITSGDGGYEQYF.